What follows are 13 T cell receptor beta chains derived from one specimen sequenced in a study of blood T cell repertoires in COVID-19. TCRdb's copy holds only in-frame clones and misses some; the assay was immunoSEQ multiplex PCR. In the table there are 75,000 to 95,000 clones, approximately 79% of which are singletons. The sequencing input was peripheral blood. The receptors originated from a man between 65 and 85 years old with COVID-19, enrolled during active disease.

The rearrangement joins TRBV13 to TRBJ1-2, with 7 bases matching TRBD1. The CDR3 totals 14 residues. CDR1 and CDR2 (germline): PRHDT, FYEKMQ (reference sequence). J was trimmed by 8 bases and V by 5 bases; bases with no gene match: 11. The CDR3 coding sequence is TGTGCCAGCAGCCAACCCGACAGGGTGAGAGGCTACACCTTC. It encodes CASSQPDRVRGYTF.

The sample holds a few counts of this clone. The CDR3 region is CASSTLLAGDTYNEQFF. The CDR3 nucleotides are TGTGCCAGCAGCACTCTCCTAGCGGGAGACACCTACAATGAGCAGTTCTTC. The J gene is TRBJ2-1, the V gene TRBV5-6, with TRBD2 identical over 10 bases. Germline V lookup: CDR1 SGHDT, CDR2 YYEEEE. Trimming at V came to 4 bases and at J to 2 bases, leaving 9 bases not matched to a gene. There are 17 residues in the CDR3.

V gene TRBV2 combines with J gene TRBJ1-6; D is unresolved. CDR3 length: 16 residues. Trimming pared 2 bases from V and 7 bases from J, leaving 15 bases between. CDR1 SNHLY and CDR2 FYNNEI come from the germline V gene. CDR3: CASSETRAGGNSPLHF. The CDR3 DNA reads TGTGCCAGCAGTGAAACGAGGGCTGGAGGCAATTCACCCCTCCACTTT.

The gene calls are TRBV11-2 and TRBJ2-7; 7 bases line up with TRBD2. Trimming cost V 5 bases and J 0 bases; bases outside gene matches: 7. The CDR3 totals 15 residues. Germline V gene sequence: CDR1 SGHAT, CDR2 FQNNGV. The CDR3 spells CASSPGAGLSYEQYF. The CDR3 nucleotides read TGTGCCAGCAGCCCAGGAGCGGGACTCTCCTACGAGCAGTACTTC. The whole variable domain, remainder taken from reference TRBV11-2 and TRBJ2-7, is EAGVAQSPRYKIIEKRQSVAFWCNPISGHATLYWYQQILGQGPKLLIQFQNNGVVDDSQLPKDRFSAERLKGVDSTLKIQPAKLEDSAVYLCASSPGAGLSYEQYFGPGTRLTVT.

V and J are TRBV7-9 and TRBJ1-1, with a possible D match to TRBD1 (6 bases). Germline lookup yields CDR1 SEHNR and CDR2 FQNEAQ (reference sequence). Trimming cost V 1 base and J 6 bases, with 9 bases left between them. CDR3 length: 13 residues. CDR3 DNA sequence: TGTGCCAGCAGCTTAGGACAGGCTTCTGAAGCTTTCTTT. This sequence encodes CASSLGQASEAFF.

This chain connects TRBV15 to TRBJ1-2; a weak D match, TRBD1 (5 bases). Trimming removed 0 bases at V and 3 bases at J, with 11 bases between. The CDR3 is 15 amino acids. The germline CDR1 and CDR2 sequences are LNHNV and YYDKDF (reference sequence). Written as DNA, the CDR3 is TGTGCCACCAGCAGAGACTCAGGGTGGGACTATGGCTACACCTTC. Its translation: CATSRDSGWDYGYTF.

The rearrangement links TRBV6-1 to TRBJ2-7; no firm D call. Germline lookup yields CDR1 MNHNS and CDR2 SASEGT. The V end lost 2 bases, the J end lost 2 bases, and 13 bases lay between the germline ends. The CDR3 has 15 amino acids. The CDR3 spells CASSEKGEAPYEQYF. CDR3 bases: TGTGCCAGCAGTGAAAAAGGTGAGGCCCCCTACGAGCAGTACTTC.

The CDR3 here is CASSISLAGSRYTQYF. The CDR3 bases are TGTGCCAGTAGTATCAGTCTAGCGGGAAGTCGGTATACGCAGTATTTT. This sequence joins TRBV19 and TRBJ2-3; TRBD2 matches at 9 bases. The CDR3 has 16 residues. V shed 3 bases, J shed 7 bases, and the junction held 11 bases outside the gene matches. Germline V lookup: CDR1 LNHDA, CDR2 SQIVND (reference sequence).

This sequence joins TRBV6-5 and TRBJ2-6, with D possibly being TRBD2 (5 bases). V was cut by 10 bases and J by 4 bases, with 17 bases left in between. This CDR3 spans 15 amino acids. Germline values: CDR1 MNHEY, CDR2 SVGAGI. This chain's CDR3 is CATADWAPGANVLTF. The CDR3 DNA is TGTGCCACTGCGGACTGGGCACCCGGGGCCAACGTCCTGACTTTC.

CDR3 in amino acids: CASSDSGRETQYF. DNA for the CDR3: TGTGCCAGCAGCGATAGCGGGAGGGAGACCCAGTACTTC. The chain couples TRBV9 to TRBJ2-5; 10 nucleotides line up with TRBD2. V lost 3 bases, J lost 5 bases, and 1 base stayed unmatched. The CDR3 spans 13 residues. Germline-derived CDR1 and CDR2 are SGDLS and YYNGEE.

J is TRBJ2-1 and V is TRBV19; 11 bases fit TRBD2. Germline V lookup: CDR1 LNHDA, CDR2 SQIVND (reference sequence). Trimming took 4 bases from V and 4 from J; bases not matched to a gene: 3. The CDR3 consists of 15 residues. The CDR3 coding sequence is TGTGCCAGTAGTAAGGGACTAGCGGAGTACAATGAGCAGTTCTTC. Protein sequence: CASSKGLAEYNEQFF.

V is TRBV27 and J is TRBJ2-5, with D tentatively TRBD1 (5 bases). The CDR3 sequence is 16 residues long. CDR1 and CDR2 from the germline V gene are MNHEY and SMNVEV (reference sequence). V dropped 1 base and J dropped 1 base, with 13 bases sitting between them. CDR3 sequence reads: CASSLYGKGAQETQYF. The CDR3 coding sequence is TGTGCCAGCAGTTTATACGGCAAAGGGGCCCAAGAGACCCAGTACTTC.

The gene calls are TRBV19 and TRBJ1-1; tentative D call: TRBD1 (5 bases). CDR1 and CDR2 from the germline V gene are LNHDA and SQIVND (reference sequence). This CDR3 comprises 18 residues. V lost 0 bases, J lost 0 bases, and 17 bases lay in between. The CDR3 loop reads CASSIDLGAAGMNTEAFF. The CDR3 DNA sequence: TGTGCCAGTAGTATAGATCTTGGGGCAGCGGGGATGAACACTGAAGCTTTCTTT.